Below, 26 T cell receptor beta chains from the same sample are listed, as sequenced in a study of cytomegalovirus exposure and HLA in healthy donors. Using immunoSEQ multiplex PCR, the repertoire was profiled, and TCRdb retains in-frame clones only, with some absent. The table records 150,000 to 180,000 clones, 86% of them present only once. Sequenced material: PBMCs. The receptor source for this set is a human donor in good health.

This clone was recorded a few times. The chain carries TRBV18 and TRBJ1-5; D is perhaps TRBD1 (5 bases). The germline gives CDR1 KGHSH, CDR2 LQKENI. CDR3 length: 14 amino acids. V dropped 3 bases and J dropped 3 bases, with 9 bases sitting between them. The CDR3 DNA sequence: TGTGCCAGCTCACCGACGGGGGACAATCAGCCCCAGCATTTT. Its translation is CASSPTGDNQPQHF.

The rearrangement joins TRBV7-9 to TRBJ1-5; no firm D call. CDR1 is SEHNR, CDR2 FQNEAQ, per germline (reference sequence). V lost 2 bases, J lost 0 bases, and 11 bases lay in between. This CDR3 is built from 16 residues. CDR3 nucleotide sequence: TGTGCCAGCAGCTTAACCAAGGACTCTAGCAATCAGCCCCAGCATTTT. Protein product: CASSLTKDSSNQPQHF.

CDR3 region: CASSLTGGHVGYTF. The CDR3 nucleotides read TGCGCCAGCAGCCTGACAGGGGGTCATGTTGGCTACACCTTC. The chain couples TRBV5-1 to TRBJ1-2; 9 bases line up with TRBD1. The CDR3 runs to 14 residues. The ends lost 4 bases at V and 7 bases at J; junction bases unmatched: 8. Per germline, CDR1 SGHRS and CDR2 YFSETQ.

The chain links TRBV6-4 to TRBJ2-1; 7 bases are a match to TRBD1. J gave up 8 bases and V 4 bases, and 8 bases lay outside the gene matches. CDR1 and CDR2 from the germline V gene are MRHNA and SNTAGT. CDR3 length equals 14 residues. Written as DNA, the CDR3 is TGTGCCAGCAGTGTCCGAGTAGGGGGCTATGAGCAGTTCTTC. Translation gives CASSVRVGGYEQFF.

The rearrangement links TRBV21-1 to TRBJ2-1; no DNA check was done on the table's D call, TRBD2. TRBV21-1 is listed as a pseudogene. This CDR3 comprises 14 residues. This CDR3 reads CASSKGLEGFEQFF. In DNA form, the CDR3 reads TGTGCCAGCAGCAAGGGGTTAGAGGGATTTGAGCAGTTCTTC.

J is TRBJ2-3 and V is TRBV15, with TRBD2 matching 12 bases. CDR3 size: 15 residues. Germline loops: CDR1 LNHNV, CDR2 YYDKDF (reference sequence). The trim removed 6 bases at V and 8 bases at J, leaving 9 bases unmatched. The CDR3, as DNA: TGTGCCACCAGGACTAGCGGGGGCCTACCTGTTACGCAGTATTTT. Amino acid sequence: CATRTSGGLPVTQYF.

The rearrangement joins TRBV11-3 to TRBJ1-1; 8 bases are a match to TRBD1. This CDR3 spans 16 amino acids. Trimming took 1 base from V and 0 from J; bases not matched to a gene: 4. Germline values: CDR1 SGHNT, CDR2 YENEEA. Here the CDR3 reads CASSLGQGALNTEAFF. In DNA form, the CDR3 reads TGTGCCAGCAGCTTAGGGCAGGGGGCACTGAACACTGAAGCTTTCTTT. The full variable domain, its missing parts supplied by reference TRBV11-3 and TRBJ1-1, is EAGVVQSPRYKIIEKKQPVAFWCNPISGHNTLYWYLQNLGQGPELLIRYENEEAVDDSQLPKDRFSAERLKGVDSTLKIQPAELGDSAVYLCASSLGQGALNTEAFFGQGTRLTVV.

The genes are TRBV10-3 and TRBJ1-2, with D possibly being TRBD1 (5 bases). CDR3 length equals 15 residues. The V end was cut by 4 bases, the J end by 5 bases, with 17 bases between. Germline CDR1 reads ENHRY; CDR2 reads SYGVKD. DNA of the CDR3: TGTGCCATCAGTGTCGGCGCAGGCGGGGGATATGGCTACACCTTC. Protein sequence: CAISVGAGGGYGYTF.

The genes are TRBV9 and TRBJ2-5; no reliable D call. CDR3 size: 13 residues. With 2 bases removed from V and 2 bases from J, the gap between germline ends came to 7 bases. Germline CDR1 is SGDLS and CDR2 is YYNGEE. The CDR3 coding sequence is TGTGCCAGCAGCGTTTTTGCGCAAGAGACCCAGTACTTC. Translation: CASSVFAQETQYF. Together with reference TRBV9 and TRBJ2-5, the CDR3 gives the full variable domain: DSGVTQTPKHLITATGQRVTLRCSPRSGDLSVYWYQQSLDQGLQFLIQYYNGEERAKGNILERFSAQQFPDLHSELNLSSLELGDSALYFCASSVFAQETQYFGPGTRLLVL.

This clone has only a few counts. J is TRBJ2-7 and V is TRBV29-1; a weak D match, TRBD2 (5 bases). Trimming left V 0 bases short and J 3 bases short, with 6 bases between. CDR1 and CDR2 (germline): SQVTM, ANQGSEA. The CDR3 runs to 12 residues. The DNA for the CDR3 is TGCAGCGTTGAAGAAGGGAGCTACGAGCAGTACTTC. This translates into CSVEEGSYEQYF.

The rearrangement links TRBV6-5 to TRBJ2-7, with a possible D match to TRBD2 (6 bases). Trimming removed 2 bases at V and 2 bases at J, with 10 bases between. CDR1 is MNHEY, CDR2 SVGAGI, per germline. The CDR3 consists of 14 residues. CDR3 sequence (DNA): TGTGCCAGCAGTTACGGGGGGTCACCCTACGAGCAGTACTTC. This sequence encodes CASSYGGSPYEQYF.

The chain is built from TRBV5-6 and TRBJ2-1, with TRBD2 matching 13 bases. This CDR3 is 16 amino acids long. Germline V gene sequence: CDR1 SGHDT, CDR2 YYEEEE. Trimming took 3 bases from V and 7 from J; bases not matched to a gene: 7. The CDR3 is CASSSPTSGRGNEQFF. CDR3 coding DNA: TGTGCCAGCAGCTCGCCCACTAGCGGGAGGGGAAATGAGCAGTTCTTC.

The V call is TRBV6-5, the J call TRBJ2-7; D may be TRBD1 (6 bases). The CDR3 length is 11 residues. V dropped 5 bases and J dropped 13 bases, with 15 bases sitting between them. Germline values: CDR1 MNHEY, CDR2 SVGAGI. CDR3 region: CASSVGGHSYF. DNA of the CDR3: TGTGCCAGCAGTGTAGGGGGACATTCTTACTTC.

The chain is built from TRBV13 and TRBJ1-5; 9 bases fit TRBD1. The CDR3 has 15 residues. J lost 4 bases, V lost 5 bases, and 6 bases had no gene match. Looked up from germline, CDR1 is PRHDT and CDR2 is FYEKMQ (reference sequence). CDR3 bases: TGTGCCAGCAGCATGGGACAGGGTCATAATCAGCCCCAGCATTTT. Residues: CASSMGQGHNQPQHF. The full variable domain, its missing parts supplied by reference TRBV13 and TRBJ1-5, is AAGVIQSPRHLIKEKRETATLKCYPIPRHDTVYWYQQGPGQDPQFLISFYEKMQSDKGSIPDRFSAQQFSDYHSELNMSSLELGDSALYFCASSMGQGHNQPQHFGDGTRLSIL.

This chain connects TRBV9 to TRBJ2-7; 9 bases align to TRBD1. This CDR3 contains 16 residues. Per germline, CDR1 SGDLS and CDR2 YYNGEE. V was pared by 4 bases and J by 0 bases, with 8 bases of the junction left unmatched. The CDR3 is CASSPSGTGSSYEQYF. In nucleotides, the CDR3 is TGTGCCAGCAGCCCATCAGGGACAGGGAGCTCCTACGAGCAGTACTTC.

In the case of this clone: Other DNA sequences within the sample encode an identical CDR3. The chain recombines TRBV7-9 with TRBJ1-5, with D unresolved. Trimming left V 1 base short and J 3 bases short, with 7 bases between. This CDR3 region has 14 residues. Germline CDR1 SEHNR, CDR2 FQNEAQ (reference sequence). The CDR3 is CASSLVGDNQPQHF. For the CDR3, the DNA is TGTGCCAGCAGCTTAGTAGGAGACAATCAGCCCCAGCATTTT.

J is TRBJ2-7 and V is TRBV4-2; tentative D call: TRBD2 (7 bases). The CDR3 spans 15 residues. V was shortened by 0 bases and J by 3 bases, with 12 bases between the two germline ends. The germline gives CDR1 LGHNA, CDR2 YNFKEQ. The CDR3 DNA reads TGTGCCAGCAGCCAAGATCGGGGGGCTGTCTACGAGCAGTACTTC. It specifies CASSQDRGAVYEQYF.

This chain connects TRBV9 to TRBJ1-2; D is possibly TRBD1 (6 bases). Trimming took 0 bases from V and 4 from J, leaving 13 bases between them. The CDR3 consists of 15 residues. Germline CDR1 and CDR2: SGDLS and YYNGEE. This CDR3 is CASSVGGGGGYGYTF. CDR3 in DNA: TGTGCCAGCAGCGTAGGAGGGGGGGGAGGCTATGGCTACACCTTC.

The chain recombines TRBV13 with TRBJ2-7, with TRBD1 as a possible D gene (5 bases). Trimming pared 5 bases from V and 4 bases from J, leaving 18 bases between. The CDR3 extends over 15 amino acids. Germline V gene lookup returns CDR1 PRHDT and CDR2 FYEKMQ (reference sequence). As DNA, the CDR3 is TGTGCCAGCAGCCACAACGAAGGGTCAGGGTACGAGCAGTACTTC. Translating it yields CASSHNEGSGYEQYF.

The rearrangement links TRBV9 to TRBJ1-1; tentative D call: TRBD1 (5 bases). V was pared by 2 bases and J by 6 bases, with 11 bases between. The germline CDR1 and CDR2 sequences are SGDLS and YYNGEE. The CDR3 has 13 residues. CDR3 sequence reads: CASSVIPGAEAFF. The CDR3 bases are TGTGCCAGCAGCGTCATTCCGGGGGCTGAAGCTTTCTTT.

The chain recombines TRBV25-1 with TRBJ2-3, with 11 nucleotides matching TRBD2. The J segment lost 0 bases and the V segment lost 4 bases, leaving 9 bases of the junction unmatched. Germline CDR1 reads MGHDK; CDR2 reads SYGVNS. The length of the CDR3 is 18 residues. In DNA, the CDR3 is TGTGCCAGCAGTGGAACTAGCGGGGGACCTCCTAGCACAGATACGCAGTATTTT. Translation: CASSGTSGGPPSTDTQYF. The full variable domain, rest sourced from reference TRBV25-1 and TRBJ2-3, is EADIYQTPRYLVIGTGKKITLECSQTMGHDKMYWYQQDPGMELHLIHYSYGVNSTEKGDLSSESTVSRIRTEHFPLTLESARPSHTSQYLCASSGTSGGPPSTDTQYFGPGTRLTVL.

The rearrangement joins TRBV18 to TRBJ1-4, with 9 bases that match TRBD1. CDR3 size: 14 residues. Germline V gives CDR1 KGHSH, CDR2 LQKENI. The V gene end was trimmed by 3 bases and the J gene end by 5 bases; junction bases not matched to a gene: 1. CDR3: CASSPGQGNEKLFF. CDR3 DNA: TGTGCCAGCTCACCGGGACAGGGCAATGAAAAACTGTTTTTT.

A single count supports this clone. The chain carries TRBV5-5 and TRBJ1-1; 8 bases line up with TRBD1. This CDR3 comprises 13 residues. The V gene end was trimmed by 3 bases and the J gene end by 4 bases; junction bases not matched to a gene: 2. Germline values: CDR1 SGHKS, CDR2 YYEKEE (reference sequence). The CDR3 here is CASSWTGTTEAFF. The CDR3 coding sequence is TGTGCCAGCAGCTGGACAGGGACCACTGAAGCTTTCTTT.

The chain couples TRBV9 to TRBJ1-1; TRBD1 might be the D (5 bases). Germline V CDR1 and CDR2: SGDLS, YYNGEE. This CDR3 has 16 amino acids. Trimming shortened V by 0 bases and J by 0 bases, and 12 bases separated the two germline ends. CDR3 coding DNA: TGTGCCAGCAGCGTAGATGGGGGGATAGTGAACACTGAAGCTTTCTTT. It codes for CASSVDGGIVNTEAFF.

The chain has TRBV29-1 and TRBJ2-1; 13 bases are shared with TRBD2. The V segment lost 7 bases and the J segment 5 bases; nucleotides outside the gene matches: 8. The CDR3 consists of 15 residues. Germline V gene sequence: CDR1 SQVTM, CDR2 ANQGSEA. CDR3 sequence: CSGRTSGGLDNEQFF. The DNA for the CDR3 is TGCAGCGGGAGGACTAGCGGGGGTCTTGACAATGAGCAGTTCTTC.

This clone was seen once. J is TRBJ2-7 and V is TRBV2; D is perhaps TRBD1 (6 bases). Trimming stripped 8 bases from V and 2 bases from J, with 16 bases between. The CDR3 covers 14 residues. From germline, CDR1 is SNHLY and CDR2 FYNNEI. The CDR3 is CASRSRDITYEQYF. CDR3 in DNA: TGTGCCAGCCGATCCCGGGACATAACCTACGAGCAGTACTTC.